This T cell receptor (beta chain) was captured in a study of blood T cells in healthy people across ages. Sample-barcoded 5' priming and a J-beta primer mix drove a second PCR of about 7 to 11 cycles. TCRdb independently ran MiXCR on the 5' RACE reads; one entry per CDR3 protein. The sample has about 810,000 distinct CDR3 sequences; around 36% are singletons. The V gene's germline CDR1 is MRHNA and CDR2 SNTAGT. The CDR3 spans 14 residues. In regard to this clonotype: Sequence at one end of the junction differs from germline and may be a read error.

The V and J genes are TRBV6-4 and TRBJ2-3; 9 bases map to TRBD2. The clonotype was recovered from a man aged 18 to 29 in good health. The sequenced material came from blood. CDR3 bases: TGTACCAGCACGGAGCGGGGGGTAGTGGTTACGCAGTATTTT. It codes for CTSTERGVVVTQYF.